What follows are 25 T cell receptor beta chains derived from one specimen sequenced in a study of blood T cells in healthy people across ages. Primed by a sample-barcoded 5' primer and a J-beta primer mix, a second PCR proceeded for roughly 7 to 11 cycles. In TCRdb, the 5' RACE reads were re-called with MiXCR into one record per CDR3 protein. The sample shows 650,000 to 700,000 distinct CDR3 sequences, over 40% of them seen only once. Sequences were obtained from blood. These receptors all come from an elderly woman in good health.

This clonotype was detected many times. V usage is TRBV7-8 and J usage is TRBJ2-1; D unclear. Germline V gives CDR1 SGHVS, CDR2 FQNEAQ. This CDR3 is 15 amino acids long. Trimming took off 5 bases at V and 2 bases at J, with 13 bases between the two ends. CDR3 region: CASSPSSPAYNEQFF. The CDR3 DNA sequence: TGTGCCAGCAGCCCCTCGAGTCCGGCCTACAATGAGCAGTTCTTC.

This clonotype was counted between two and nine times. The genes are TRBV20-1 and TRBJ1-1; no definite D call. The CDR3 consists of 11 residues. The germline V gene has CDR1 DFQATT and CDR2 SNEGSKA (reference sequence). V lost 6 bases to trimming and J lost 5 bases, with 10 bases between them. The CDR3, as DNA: TGCAGTGCCCCCGCTTGGACTGAAGCTTTCTTT. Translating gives CSAPAWTEAFF.

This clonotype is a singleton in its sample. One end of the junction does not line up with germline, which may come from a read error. CDR3 sequence: CASSEEGQVTNYDYTF. The CDR3 DNA is TGTGCCAGCAGTGAAGAAGGACAGGTGACTAACTATGACTACACCTTC. The gene calls are TRBV6-1 and TRBJ1-2, with TRBD1 matching 7 bases. The CDR3 runs to 16 residues. Germline loops: CDR1 MNHNS, CDR2 SASEGT.

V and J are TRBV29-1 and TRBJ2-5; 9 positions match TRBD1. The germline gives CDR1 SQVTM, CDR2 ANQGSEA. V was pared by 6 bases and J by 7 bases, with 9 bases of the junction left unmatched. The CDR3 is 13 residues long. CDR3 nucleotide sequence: TGCAGCGTAGAGGACAGGGGTTTTGGGACCCAGTACTTC. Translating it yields CSVEDRGFGTQYF.

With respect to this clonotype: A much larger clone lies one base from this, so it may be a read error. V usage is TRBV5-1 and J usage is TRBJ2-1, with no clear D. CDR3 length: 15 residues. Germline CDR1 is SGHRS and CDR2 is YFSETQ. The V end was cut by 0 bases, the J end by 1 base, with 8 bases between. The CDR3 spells CASSLGAPSYNEQFF. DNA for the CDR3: TGCGCCAGCAGCTTGGGGGCACCATCCTACAATGAGCAGTTCTTC.

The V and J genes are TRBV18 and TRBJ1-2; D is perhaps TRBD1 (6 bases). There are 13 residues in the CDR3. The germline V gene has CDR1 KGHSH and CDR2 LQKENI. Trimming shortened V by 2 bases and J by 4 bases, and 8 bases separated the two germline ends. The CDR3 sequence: CASSPGGAYGYTF. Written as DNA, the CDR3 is TGTGCCAGCTCACCAGGGGGGGCCTATGGCTACACCTTC.

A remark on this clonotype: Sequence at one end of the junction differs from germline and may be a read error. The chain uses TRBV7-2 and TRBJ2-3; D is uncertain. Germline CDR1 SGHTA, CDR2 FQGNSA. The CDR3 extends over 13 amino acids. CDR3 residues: CAGSPSRGDTQYF. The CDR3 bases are TGTGCCGGCAGCCCATCTCGAGGAGATACGCAGTATTTT.

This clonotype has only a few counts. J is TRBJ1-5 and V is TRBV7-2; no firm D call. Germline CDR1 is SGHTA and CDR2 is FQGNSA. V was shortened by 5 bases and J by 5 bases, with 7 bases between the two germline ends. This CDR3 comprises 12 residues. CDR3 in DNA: TGTGCCAGCAGCAAATTTGATCAGCCCCAGCATTTT. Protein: CASSKFDQPQHF.

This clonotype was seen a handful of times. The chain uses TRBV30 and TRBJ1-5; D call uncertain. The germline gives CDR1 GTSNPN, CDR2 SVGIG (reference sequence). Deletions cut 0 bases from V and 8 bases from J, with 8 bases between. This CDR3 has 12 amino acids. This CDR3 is CAWSVLSKPQHF. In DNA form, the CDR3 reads TGTGCCTGGAGTGTACTAAGCAAGCCCCAGCATTTT. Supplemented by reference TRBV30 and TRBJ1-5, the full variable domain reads SQTIHQWPATLVQPVGSPLSLECTVEGTSNPNLYWYRQAAGRGLQLLFYSVGIGQISSEVPQNLSASRPQDRQFILSSKKLLLSDSGFYLCAWSVLSKPQHFGDGTRLSIL.

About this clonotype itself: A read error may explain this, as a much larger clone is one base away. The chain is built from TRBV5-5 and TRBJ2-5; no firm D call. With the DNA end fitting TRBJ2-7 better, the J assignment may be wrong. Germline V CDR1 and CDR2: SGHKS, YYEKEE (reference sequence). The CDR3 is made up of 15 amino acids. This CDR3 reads CASSLALALRYEQYF. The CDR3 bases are TGTGCCAGCAGCTTGGCCCTGGCTCTCCGCTACGAGCAGTACTTC.

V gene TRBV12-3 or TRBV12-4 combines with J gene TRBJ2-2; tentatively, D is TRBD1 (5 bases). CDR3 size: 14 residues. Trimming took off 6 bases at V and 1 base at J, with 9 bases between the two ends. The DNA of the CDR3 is TGTGCCAGCAGAGGGGCGGTGAACACCGGGGAGCTGTTTTTT. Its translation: CASRGAVNTGELFF.

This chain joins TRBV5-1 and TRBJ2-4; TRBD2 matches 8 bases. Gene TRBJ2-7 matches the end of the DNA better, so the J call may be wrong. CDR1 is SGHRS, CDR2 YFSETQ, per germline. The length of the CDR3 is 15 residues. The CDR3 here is CASTETGGPEDEQYF. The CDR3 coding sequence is TGCGCCAGCACTGAGACGGGAGGGCCGGAAGACGAGCAGTACTTC.

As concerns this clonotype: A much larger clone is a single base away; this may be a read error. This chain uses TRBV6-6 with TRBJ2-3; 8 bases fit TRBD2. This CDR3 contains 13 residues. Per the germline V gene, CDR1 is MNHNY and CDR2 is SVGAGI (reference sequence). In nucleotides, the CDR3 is TGTGCCCGCAGCCCGTCACTAGCGGCTACGCAGTATTTT. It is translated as CARSPSLAATQYF.

Here the CDR3 DNA reads TGTGCCAGCAGAAGAGAGGGGGTAGGCTATGGCTACACCTTC. It codes for CASRREGVGYGYTF. The chain links TRBV6-6 to TRBJ1-2; perhaps TRBD1 as D (6 bases). CDR3 length equals 14 residues. Per germline, CDR1 MNHNY and CDR2 SVGAGI (reference sequence). Deletions cut 6 bases from V and 4 bases from J, with 15 bases between.

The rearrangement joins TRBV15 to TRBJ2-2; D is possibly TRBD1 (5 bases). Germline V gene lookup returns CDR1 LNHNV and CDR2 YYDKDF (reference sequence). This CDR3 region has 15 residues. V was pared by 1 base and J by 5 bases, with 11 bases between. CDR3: CATSRGDSGTGELFF. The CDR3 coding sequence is TGTGCCACCAGCAGAGGTGACAGTGGGACCGGGGAGCTGTTTTTT.

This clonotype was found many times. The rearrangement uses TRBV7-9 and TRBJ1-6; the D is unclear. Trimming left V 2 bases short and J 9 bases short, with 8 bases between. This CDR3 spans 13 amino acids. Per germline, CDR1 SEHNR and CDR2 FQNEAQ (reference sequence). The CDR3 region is CASSLTPTSPLHF. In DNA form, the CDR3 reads TGTGCCAGCAGCTTAACCCCTACTTCACCCCTCCACTTT.

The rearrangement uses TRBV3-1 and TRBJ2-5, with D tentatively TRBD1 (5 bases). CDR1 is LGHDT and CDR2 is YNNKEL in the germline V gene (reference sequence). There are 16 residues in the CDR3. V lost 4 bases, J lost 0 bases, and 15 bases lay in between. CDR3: CASSLQMTVNQETQYF. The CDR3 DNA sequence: TGTGCCAGCAGCCTACAAATGACAGTGAACCAAGAGACCCAGTACTTC.

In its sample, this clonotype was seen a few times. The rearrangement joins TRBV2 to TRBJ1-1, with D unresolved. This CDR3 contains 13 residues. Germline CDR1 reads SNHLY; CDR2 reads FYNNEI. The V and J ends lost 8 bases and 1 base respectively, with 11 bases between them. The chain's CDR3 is CASLSQPNTEAFF. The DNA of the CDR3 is TGTGCCAGCCTTTCCCAACCGAACACTGAAGCTTTCTTT.

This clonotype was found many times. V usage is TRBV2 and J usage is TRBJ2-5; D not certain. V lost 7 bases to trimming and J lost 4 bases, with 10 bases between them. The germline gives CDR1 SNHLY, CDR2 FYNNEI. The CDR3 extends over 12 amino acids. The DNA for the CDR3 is TGTGCCAGCAAAGTGAGCTCAGAGACCCAGTACTTC. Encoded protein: CASKVSSETQYF.

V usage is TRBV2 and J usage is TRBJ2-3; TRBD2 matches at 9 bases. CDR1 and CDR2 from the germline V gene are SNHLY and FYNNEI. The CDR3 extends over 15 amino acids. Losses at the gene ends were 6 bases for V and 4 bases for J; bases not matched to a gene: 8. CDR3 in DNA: TGTGCCAGCAGGCGACTAGCGGAGTCTCCAGATACGCAGTATTTT. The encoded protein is CASRRLAESPDTQYF.

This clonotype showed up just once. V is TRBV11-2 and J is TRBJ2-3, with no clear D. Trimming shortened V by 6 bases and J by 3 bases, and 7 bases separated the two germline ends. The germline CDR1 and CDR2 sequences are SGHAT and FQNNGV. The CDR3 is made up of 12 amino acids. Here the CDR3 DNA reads TGTGCCAGCAGTCTCTGGACAGATACGCAGTATTTT. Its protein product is CASSLWTDTQYF. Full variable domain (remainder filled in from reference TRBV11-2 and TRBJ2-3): EAGVAQSPRYKIIEKRQSVAFWCNPISGHATLYWYQQILGQGPKLLIQFQNNGVVDDSQLPKDRFSAERLKGVDSTLKIQPAKLEDSAVYLCASSLWTDTQYFGPGTRLTVL.

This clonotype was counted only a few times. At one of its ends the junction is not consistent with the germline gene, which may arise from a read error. This chain's CDR3 is CAGSVAWGTDTQYF. In DNA, the CDR3 is TGTGCCGGCAGCGTAGCCTGGGGCACAGATACGCAGTATTTT. The chain has TRBV7-9 and TRBJ2-3; the D is unclear. Per germline, CDR1 SEHNR and CDR2 FQNEAQ (reference sequence). This CDR3 spans 14 amino acids.

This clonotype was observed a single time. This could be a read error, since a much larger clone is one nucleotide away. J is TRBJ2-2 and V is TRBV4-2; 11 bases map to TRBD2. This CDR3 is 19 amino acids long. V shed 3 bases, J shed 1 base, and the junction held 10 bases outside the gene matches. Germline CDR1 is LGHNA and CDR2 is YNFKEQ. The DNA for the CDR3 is TGTGCCAGCAGCCACGGGTCTTCTAGCGGGGGGCTGAACACCGGGGAGCTGTTTTTT. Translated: CASSHGSSSGGLNTGELFF.

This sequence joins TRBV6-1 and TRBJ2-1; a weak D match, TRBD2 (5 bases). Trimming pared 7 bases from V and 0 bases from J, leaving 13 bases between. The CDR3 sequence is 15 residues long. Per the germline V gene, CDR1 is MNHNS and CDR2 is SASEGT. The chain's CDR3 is CASNREGLSYNEQFF. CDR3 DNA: TGTGCCAGCAATCGTGAGGGTCTCTCCTACAATGAGCAGTTCTTC.

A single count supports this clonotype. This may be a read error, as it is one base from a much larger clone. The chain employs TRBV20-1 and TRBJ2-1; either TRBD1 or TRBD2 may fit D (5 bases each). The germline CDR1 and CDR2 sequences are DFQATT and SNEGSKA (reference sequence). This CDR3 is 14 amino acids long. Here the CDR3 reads CSTRAPGRVNEQFF. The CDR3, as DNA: TGCAGTACTAGAGCCCCCGGCAGGGTCAATGAGCAGTTCTTC.